This TCR beta chain was recovered during a study of T cell responses to AZD1222 COVID-19 vaccine. General study points: With two AZD1222 doses given, Spike-specific TCR breadth and depth both rose.

A note on this clone: Its specificity is not known.

Measured with immunoSEQ multiplex PCR; TCRdb has only the in-frame clones, and not every one. The sample yields about 68,000 clones, approximately 91% seen once. The CDR3 is 12 residues long. Per the germline V gene, CDR1 is MNHEY and CDR2 is SMNVEV (reference sequence). Trimming removed 8 bases at V and 0 bases at J, with 7 bases between. The sequence was collected from an adult in good health. The chain links TRBV27 to TRBJ1-2; D gene uncertain. Sequenced material: peripheral blood, taken on day 0 of AZD1222 vaccination. The CDR3: CASFTANYGYTF. The CDR3 region has the DNA TGTGCCAGCTTCACGGCTAACTATGGCTACACCTTC.